The text below deals with one T cell receptor beta chain. What it recognizes is unknown. This sample was included in a study of T cell responses to AZD1222 COVID-19 vaccine. TCRdb's copy holds only in-frame clones and misses some; the assay was immunoSEQ multiplex PCR. The table lists around 110,000 clones, approximately 90% of them singletons. Broader study findings: Distributed over spike, vaccine-associated CD4 TCRs predominated at 160-218 and 743-854. Rises in breadth and depth of Spike-specific TCRs came after two AZD1222 doses.

The CDR3 length is 14 residues. The trim removed 3 bases at V and 2 bases at J, leaving 1 base unmatched. Germline V gene lookup returns CDR1 LNHDA and CDR2 SQIVND (reference sequence). The sequences come from peripheral blood, collected 28 days after the second AZD1222 dose. The V call is TRBV19, the J call TRBJ1-5; 7 bases agree with TRBD1. This clonotype was sampled from an adult who received the AZD1222 COVID-19 vaccine. CDR3 sequence reads: CASSITGGNQPQHF. Written as DNA, the CDR3 is TGTGCCAGTAGTATTACAGGGGGCAATCAGCCCCAGCATTTT.